The 22 T cell receptor beta chains presented below share a single source sample, sequenced in a study of cytomegalovirus exposure and HLA in healthy donors. PCR used 60 Vbeta primers and 13 Jbeta primers. The repertoire was sequenced with immunoSEQ multiplex PCR; TCRdb's copy has only in-frame clones and lacks some. The repertoire holds around 140,000 clones, with approximately 80% as singletons. The sequenced sample was PBMCs. The source of these receptors is an older woman in good health and CMV-seropositive.

The chain combines TRBV2 with TRBJ2-1; 9 bases fit TRBD2. The CDR3 covers 14 residues. The germline CDR1 and CDR2 sequences are SNHLY and FYNNEI. The V gene end was trimmed by 7 bases and the J gene end by 8 bases; junction bases not matched to a gene: 9. The DNA for the CDR3 is TGTGCCAGCATAGCGGGAGAGGGTCGGGATGAGCAGTTCTTC. Its translation: CASIAGEGRDEQFF.

This sequence joins TRBV29-1 and TRBJ2-1; 9 bases map to TRBD2. CDR1 is SQVTM and CDR2 is ANQGSEA in the germline V gene. After removal of 1 base from V and 2 bases from J, the junction contained 3 bases not matched to a gene. There are 15 residues in the CDR3. CDR3 sequence (DNA): TGCAGCGTTGAAGGACTAGCGGAAACCTACAATGAGCAGTTCTTC. Amino acids: CSVEGLAETYNEQFF.

The V and J genes are TRBV18 and TRBJ1-3; tentatively, D is TRBD1 (5 bases). The V end was cut by 2 bases, the J end by 0 bases, with 8 bases between. CDR3 length: 15 residues. Germline loops: CDR1 KGHSH, CDR2 LQKENI. The DNA of the CDR3 is TGTGCCAGCTCACCATTGGGGCTCTCTGGAAACACCATATATTTT. The encoded protein is CASSPLGLSGNTIYF.

V and J are TRBV30 and TRBJ1-1; D is unclear. Germline V gene data show CDR1 as GTSNPN and CDR2 as SVGIG (reference sequence). Deletions cut 4 bases from V and 4 bases from J, with 7 bases between. This CDR3 region has 11 residues. CDR3 in DNA: TGTGCCTGGATACGGGGCACTGAAGCTTTCTTT. Protein product: CAWIRGTEAFF.

This chain links TRBV4-3 with TRBJ1-4; TRBD1 is a possible D gene (5 bases). CDR1 LGHNA and CDR2 YSLEER come from the germline V gene. Trimming took off 1 base at V and 8 bases at J, with 20 bases between the two ends. The CDR3 runs to 17 residues. Here the CDR3 DNA reads TGCGCCAGCAGCCAAGTAATAGGGGTTGGGATTAAGGAAAAACTGTTTTTT. Residues: CASSQVIGVGIKEKLFF.

The gene calls are TRBV19 and TRBJ2-1, with a tentative D call TRBD2 (5 bases). V was pared by 3 bases and J by 7 bases, with 7 bases between. The CDR3 contains 12 residues. Germline loops: CDR1 LNHDA, CDR2 SQIVND (reference sequence). CDR3 sequence reads: CASSIGGNEQFF. As DNA, the CDR3 is TGTGCCAGTAGTATTGGCGGGAATGAGCAGTTCTTC.

The chain carries TRBV7-2 and TRBJ2-1; D unresolved. This CDR3 has 14 amino acids. Trimming stripped 1 base from V and 6 bases from J, with 10 bases between. From germline, CDR1 is SGHTA and CDR2 FQGNSA. The CDR3 DNA sequence: TGTGCCAGCAGCTTAGACTCTTCTAGCAATGAGCAGTTCTTC. Its translation: CASSLDSSSNEQFF.

This chain joins TRBV4-1 and TRBJ1-5; D may be TRBD1 (6 bases). From germline, CDR1 is MGHRA and CDR2 YSYEKL. The CDR3 loop spans 16 amino acids. The V and J ends lost 2 bases and 4 bases respectively, with 15 bases between them. Written as DNA, the CDR3 is TGCGCCAGCAGCCAATACGGTCTAGGGGGAAATCAGCCCCAGCATTTT. This encodes CASSQYGLGGNQPQHF.

This chain connects TRBV25-1 to TRBJ1-4; D is ambiguous. V lost 5 bases to trimming and J lost 2 bases, with 6 bases between them. The CDR3 loop spans 13 amino acids. Germline V gene data show CDR1 as MGHDK and CDR2 as SYGVNS. Here the CDR3 DNA reads TGTGCCAGCAGTCTAAGTACTAATGAAAAACTGTTTTTT. This codes for CASSLSTNEKLFF.

The V call is TRBV18, the J call TRBJ2-3; TRBD2 matches 13 bases. The CDR3 covers 16 residues. From germline, CDR1 is KGHSH and CDR2 LQKENI. The ends lost 2 bases at V and 7 bases at J; junction bases unmatched: 6. The chain's CDR3 is CASSPWTSGSRNTQYF. The CDR3 DNA sequence: TGTGCCAGCTCACCATGGACTAGCGGGAGTAGGAATACGCAGTATTTT.

This clone was seen just once. This rearrangement joins TRBV28 to TRBJ2-1, with TRBD2 identical over 14 bases. V shed 6 bases, J shed 0 bases, and the junction held 10 bases outside the gene matches. In germline, CDR1 is MDHEN, CDR2 SYDVKM. The CDR3 is 19 residues long. CDR3 coding DNA: TGTGCCAGCAGCTTCCCGGGACTAGCGGGGGTAAGCTCCTACAATGAGCAGTTCTTC. Its translation: CASSFPGLAGVSSYNEQFF.

This clone was recorded a few times. The V gene is TRBV6-5, the J gene TRBJ1-2; D is perhaps TRBD1 (6 bases). This CDR3 is built from 12 residues. Deletions cut 8 bases from V and 7 bases from J, with 14 bases between. The germline gives CDR1 MNHEY, CDR2 SVGAGI. CDR3 in DNA: TGTGCCAGCTCGCCAGCAGGGGCTGGCTACACCTTC. Translated: CASSPAGAGYTF.

The J gene is TRBJ1-4, the V gene TRBV15; 8 bases are a match to TRBD1. V was pared by 3 bases and J by 8 bases, with 8 bases of the junction left unmatched. The germline CDR1 and CDR2 sequences are LNHNV and YYDKDF (reference sequence). CDR3 length: 15 amino acids. CDR3 nucleotides: TGTGCCACCAGCAGGCCGGGGCGACAGGGGGAAAAACTGTTTTTT. Translation gives CATSRPGRQGEKLFF.

V usage is TRBV27 and J usage is TRBJ2-7, with TRBD1 matching 8 bases. This CDR3 has 14 residues. V lost 5 bases, J lost 3 bases, and 6 bases stayed unmatched. CDR1 and CDR2 (germline): MNHEY, SMNVEV (reference sequence). The CDR3 DNA sequence: TGTGCCAGCAGTCTGACAGGGGTGGGCTACGAGCAGTACTTC. This translates into CASSLTGVGYEQYF.

This clone was recorded only once. The chain links TRBV30 to TRBJ1-2; D may be TRBD1 (5 bases). Germline values: CDR1 GTSNPN, CDR2 SVGIG (reference sequence). V lost 0 bases to trimming and J lost 2 bases, with 13 bases between them. CDR3 length equals 15 residues. The CDR3: CAWSVGPGQNYGYTF. DNA for the CDR3: TGTGCCTGGAGTGTAGGTCCAGGGCAGAACTATGGCTACACCTTC.

A few counts support this clone. The gene calls are TRBV5-1 and TRBJ2-7, with D unclear. Germline CDR1 SGHRS, CDR2 YFSETQ. Trimming left V 4 bases short and J 0 bases short, with 8 bases between. This CDR3 contains 13 residues. The CDR3 loop reads CASSPSFSYEQYF. DNA of the CDR3: TGCGCCAGCAGCCCCTCTTTCTCCTACGAGCAGTACTTC.

This clone was counted once. The chain joins TRBV19 to TRBJ2-3; D is unclear. Germline V gene sequence: CDR1 LNHDA, CDR2 SQIVND (reference sequence). This CDR3 comprises 15 residues. Trimming shortened V by 4 bases and J by 1 base, and 12 bases separated the two germline ends. DNA of the CDR3: TGTGCCAGTAGTACACTACCGCAACGCACAGATACGCAGTATTTT. Its translation is CASSTLPQRTDTQYF.

This clone occurred a few times. One end of the junction varies from germline; a read error may be responsible. The CDR3 loop reads CASSNMGTEAFF. The CDR3 DNA sequence: TGTGCTAGCAGCAACATGGGGACAGAAGCTTTCTTT. The chain employs TRBV7-7 and TRBJ1-1; the D gene is possibly TRBD1 (6 bases). The CDR3 runs to 12 residues. Germline CDR1 and CDR2: SSHAT and FNYEAQ (reference sequence).

The chain employs TRBV5-6 and TRBJ1-1; 8 bases are shared with TRBD1. Germline V gives CDR1 SGHDT, CDR2 YYEEEE. This CDR3 region has 16 residues. The junction had 8 bases not matched to a gene; V was cut back by 0 bases and J by 4 bases. The CDR3 sequence is CASSLDRGRRFTEAFF. CDR3 DNA sequence: TGTGCCAGCAGCTTGGACAGGGGGAGGAGGTTCACTGAAGCTTTCTTT.

The rearrangement uses TRBV7-2 and TRBJ2-7; 11 bases align to TRBD2. This CDR3 region has 15 residues. The V gene's germline CDR1 is SGHTA and CDR2 FQGNSA. After removal of 0 bases from V and 3 bases from J, the junction contained 1 base not matched to a gene. The CDR3 DNA is TGTGCCAGCAGCTTAGCAGGGACTAGCGGCTACGAGCAGTACTTC. This gives the protein CASSLAGTSGYEQYF.

The J gene is TRBJ2-1, the V gene TRBV4-1, with no clear D. The CDR3 runs 12 residues. Germline V gene data show CDR1 as MGHRA and CDR2 as YSYEKL. With 4 bases removed from V and 7 bases from J, the gap between germline ends came to 8 bases. In DNA form, the CDR3 reads TGCGCCAGCAGCCTAGTTTCGAATGAGCAGTTCTTC. Protein: CASSLVSNEQFF.

The J gene is TRBJ1-5, the V gene TRBV13; 8 bases match TRBD1. This CDR3 contains 14 residues. V lost 5 bases, J lost 7 bases, and 7 bases stayed unmatched. Germline V CDR1 and CDR2: PRHDT, FYEKMQ (reference sequence). For the CDR3, the DNA is TGTGCCAGCAGCGAGGGACAGGACTACCAGCCCCAGCATTTT. Residues: CASSEGQDYQPQHF.